Detailed here is one T cell receptor beta chain. Antigen: not known. The data derive from a study of OX40 agonist ivuxolimab in advanced cancers. Study-wide points: Normalized expansion of T-cell clones was also low for some nonresponders.

This CDR3 is built from 15 residues. Trimming removed 8 bases from V and 0 bases from J, with 14 bases in between. CDR1 SNHLY and CDR2 FYNNEI come from the germline V gene. The data were produced by immunoSEQ multiplex PCR, yet TCRdb's version contains in-frame clones alone and is incomplete. The sample carries approximately 90,000 clones, approximately 90% recorded once. This specimen consisted of CD4+ or CD8+ T cells sorted from blood, obtained in a trial of the OX40 agonist ivuxolimab. This chain connects TRBV2 to TRBJ1-5, with a tentative D call TRBD1 (6 bases). This TCR was recovered from an adult with an advanced solid tumor such as melanoma, head and neck, liver or kidney cancer. CDR3 in amino acids: CASGGAQGSNQPQHF. The CDR3 coding sequence is TGTGCCAGCGGGGGGGCCCAGGGTAGCAATCAGCCCCAGCATTTT.